One and the same sample provided the 29 T cell receptor beta chains below, sequenced in a study of T cell responses to AZD1222 COVID-19 vaccine. Using immunoSEQ multiplex PCR, the repertoire was profiled, and TCRdb retains in-frame clones only, with some absent. The data contain 95,000 to 150,000 clones, approximately 94% of them seen just once; the ten biggest clones take up 4% to 6%. Sample: peripheral blood, taken 28 days after the second AZD1222 dose. These receptors all stem from an adult who received the AZD1222 COVID-19 vaccine.

The chain links TRBV7-9 to TRBJ1-1; D call uncertain. V was clipped by 5 bases and J by 5 bases, with 9 bases between them. Germline values: CDR1 SEHNR, CDR2 FQNEAQ (reference sequence). The CDR3 has 12 residues. CDR3: CASSPGGTEAFF. The CDR3 DNA sequence: TGTGCCAGCAGCCCCGGAGGGACTGAAGCTTTCTTT.

The chain recombines TRBV9 with TRBJ2-3; 8 bases line up with TRBD1. The CDR3 is made up of 16 amino acids. Germline lookup yields CDR1 SGDLS and CDR2 YYNGEE. V was pared by 4 bases and J by 0 bases, with 7 bases of the junction left unmatched. CDR3 residues: CASSPGQGRSTDTQYF. CDR3 bases: TGTGCCAGCAGCCCCGGACAGGGTCGCAGCACAGATACGCAGTATTTT.

J is TRBJ2-1 and V is TRBV27; D gene unclear. Germline assignment: CDR1 MNHEY and CDR2 SMNVEV (reference sequence). The CDR3 contains 14 residues. Deletions cut 3 bases from V and 4 bases from J, with 10 bases between. Here the CDR3 DNA reads TGTGCCAGCAGTTTCGGGCTTTTATACAATGAGCAGTTCTTC. Translating gives CASSFGLLYNEQFF.

V usage is TRBV6-4 and J usage is TRBJ2-5; 7 bases align to TRBD2. V was clipped by 4 bases and J by 3 bases; unmatched bases: 17. This CDR3 comprises 18 residues. CDR1 is MRHNA, CDR2 SNTAGT, per germline. The CDR3 DNA is TGTGCCAGCAGTGCATGGATCACTAGCGCTCCCGGAGAAGAGACCCAGTACTTC. Its protein is CASSAWITSAPGEETQYF.

The chain is built from TRBV6-5 and TRBJ1-2; 7 bases fit TRBD1. The V gene's germline CDR1 is MNHEY and CDR2 SVGAGI. This CDR3 contains 13 residues. V shed 0 bases and J 6 bases; nucleotides not matched to a gene: 1. The CDR3 DNA follows: TGTGCCAGCAGTTACTCGACAGGGAATGGCTACACCTTC. Translated: CASSYSTGNGYTF.

The genes are TRBV6-2 or TRBV6-3 and TRBJ2-3; D is possibly TRBD2 (5 bases). V was cut by 3 bases and J by 5 bases, with 12 bases left in between. Germline CDR1 and CDR2: MNHEY and SVGEGT. This CDR3 comprises 14 residues. The CDR3 region is CASSYQSSQDTQYF. The CDR3 DNA is TGTGCCAGCAGTTATCAGTCTAGCCAAGATACGCAGTATTTT.

The chain carries TRBV5-1 and TRBJ2-7; TRBD2 agrees at 13 bases. J gave up 1 base and V 5 bases, and 9 bases lay outside the gene matches. Per germline, CDR1 SGHRS and CDR2 YFSETQ. The CDR3 has 17 amino acids. This CDR3 reads CASRKGLAGAQSYEQYF. In DNA, the CDR3 is TGCGCCAGCAGGAAAGGACTAGCGGGAGCCCAGTCCTACGAGCAGTACTTC.

This chain links TRBV12-3 or TRBV12-4 with TRBJ2-5; 7 bases map to TRBD1. V trimming: 6 bases; J trimming: 2 bases; junction bases outside the gene matches: 3. The CDR3 contains 13 residues. For the CDR3, the DNA is TGTGCCAGCAGCTGGGGACAGCAAGAGACCCAGTACTTC. Amino acids: CASSWGQQETQYF.

The rearrangement links TRBV19 to TRBJ2-3; no clear D gene. This CDR3 spans 14 amino acids. Germline V lookup: CDR1 LNHDA, CDR2 SQIVND (reference sequence). Trimming shortened V by 4 bases and J by 1 base, and 9 bases separated the two germline ends. The CDR3 DNA reads TGTGCCAGTAGTAGAACCACTCGCACAGATACGCAGTATTTT. Encoded protein: CASSRTTRTDTQYF.

The rearrangement joins TRBV7-9 to TRBJ2-1; D is unresolved. Per germline, CDR1 SEHNR and CDR2 FQNEAQ (reference sequence). Trimming took 5 bases from V and 8 from J, leaving 7 bases between them. The CDR3 has 11 residues. Here the CDR3 reads CASSPQDEQFF. In nucleotides, the CDR3 is TGTGCCAGCAGCCCCCAGGATGAGCAGTTCTTC.

The rearrangement uses TRBV5-6 and TRBJ1-5, with TRBD1 as a possible D gene (6 bases). V lost 3 bases to trimming and J lost 7 bases, with 14 bases between them. The V gene's germline CDR1 is SGHDT and CDR2 YYEEEE. There are 14 residues in the CDR3. The CDR3: CASSSRGGRQPQHF. For the CDR3, the DNA is TGTGCCAGCAGCTCCCGAGGGGGAAGACAGCCCCAGCATTTT.

This chain uses TRBV9 with TRBJ1-5; tentative D call: TRBD1 (6 bases). The CDR3 has 15 amino acids. CDR1 and CDR2 from the germline V gene are SGDLS and YYNGEE. Trimming shortened V by 0 bases and J by 5 bases, and 12 bases separated the two germline ends. In DNA, the CDR3 is TGTGCCAGCAGCGTAGGCCACAGGGTCGATCAGCCCCAGCATTTT. It specifies CASSVGHRVDQPQHF.

The V call is TRBV25-1, the J call TRBJ1-3; D uncertain. Trimming removed 5 bases at V and 5 bases at J, with 7 bases between. The CDR3 is made up of 12 amino acids. Germline loops: CDR1 MGHDK, CDR2 SYGVNS. CDR3 DNA: TGTGCCAGCAGTTATGAAAGAAACACCATATATTTT. This encodes CASSYERNTIYF.

The CDR3 DNA follows: TGTGCCAGCTCCGGGACATTAAACTATGGCTACACCTTC. Its translation: CASSGTLNYGYTF. This sequence joins TRBV2 and TRBJ1-2; possibly TRBD1 for D (6 bases). The length of the CDR3 is 13 residues. The germline CDR1 and CDR2 sequences are SNHLY and FYNNEI. Deletions cut 8 bases from V and 2 bases from J, with 12 bases between.

The chain uses TRBV19 and TRBJ1-5; no clear D gene. Deletions cut 4 bases from V and 6 bases from J, with 13 bases between. This CDR3 is built from 14 residues. The V gene's germline CDR1 is LNHDA and CDR2 SQIVND (reference sequence). In DNA form, the CDR3 reads TGTGCCAGTAGTAAGGCGACGGTTGGTCAGCCCCAGCATTTT. It translates to CASSKATVGQPQHF.

The CDR3 DNA is TGCGCCAGCAGCCCCAGGGAACAGGGCTACGAGCAGTACTTC. It translates to CASSPREQGYEQYF. The chain links TRBV5-1 to TRBJ2-7, with D perhaps TRBD1 (6 bases). The CDR3 spans 14 residues. The germline CDR1 and CDR2 sequences are SGHRS and YFSETQ. The V end lost 4 bases, the J end lost 3 bases, and 14 bases lay between the germline ends.

The chain has TRBV5-6 and TRBJ1-3; D gene ambiguous. From germline, CDR1 is SGHDT and CDR2 YYEEEE. The CDR3 extends over 16 amino acids. V was cut by 4 bases and J by 4 bases, with 18 bases left in between. Here the CDR3 reads CASSLPTERYGNTIYF. The CDR3 DNA reads TGTGCCAGCAGCCTGCCCACGGAGAGGTACGGAAACACCATATATTTT.

V gene TRBV19 combines with J gene TRBJ1-4; D not resolved. Germline V gene data show CDR1 as LNHDA and CDR2 as SQIVND (reference sequence). V dropped 0 bases and J dropped 6 bases, with 17 bases sitting between them. There are 17 residues in the CDR3. The CDR3 DNA follows: TGTGCCAGTAGTATAGATCTAAGGACCGCCCGGGATGAAAAACTGTTTTTT. It codes for CASSIDLRTARDEKLFF.

In DNA, the CDR3 is TGTGCCAGCAGGGGGGAAGAGGGTGAAAAACTGTTTTTT. As protein: CASRGEEGEKLFF. The chain joins TRBV2 to TRBJ1-4; D perhaps matches TRBD1 (5 bases). Trimming removed 6 bases from V and 7 bases from J, with 12 bases in between. The CDR3 is 13 amino acids. Germline loops: CDR1 SNHLY, CDR2 FYNNEI.

The gene calls are TRBV30 and TRBJ1-1; D uncertain. The CDR3 has 11 residues. CDR1 GTSNPN and CDR2 SVGIG come from the germline V gene (reference sequence). V was shortened by 2 bases and J by 6 bases, with 7 bases between the two germline ends. Written as DNA, the CDR3 is TGTGCCTGGAGTCTGGAGCCTGAAGCTTTCTTT. Protein: CAWSLEPEAFF.

The CDR3 DNA is TGTGCCAGCAGTGAAGTATTAGGGATCTATGGCTACACCTTC. It codes for CASSEVLGIYGYTF. The rearrangement joins TRBV2 to TRBJ1-2; D is unclear. CDR3 length: 14 amino acids. Germline V lookup: CDR1 SNHLY, CDR2 FYNNEI. V was cut by 1 base and J by 4 bases, with 10 bases left in between.

This rearrangement joins TRBV27 to TRBJ1-1, with no clear D. Between the trimmed V and J ends, which lost 5 bases and 1 base, there was a span of 17 bases. CDR1 is MNHEY and CDR2 is SMNVEV in the germline V gene (reference sequence). This CDR3 is 16 amino acids long. The CDR3: CASSMNSRTANTEAFF. The CDR3 DNA reads TGTGCCAGCAGTATGAACAGTCGGACGGCGAACACTGAAGCTTTCTTT.

The V call is TRBV10-3, the J call TRBJ1-1, with TRBD1 as a possible D gene (5 bases). This CDR3 has 14 residues. V was shortened by 11 bases and J by 1 base, with 17 bases between the two germline ends. In germline, CDR1 is ENHRY, CDR2 SYGVKD. CDR3 protein: CASLGAITNTEAFF. As DNA, the CDR3 is TGTGCCTCGCTAGGGGCTATAACGAACACTGAAGCTTTCTTT.

The count of this clone is one. This sequence joins TRBV20-1 and TRBJ1-2; 7 bases line up with TRBD1. The CDR3 consists of 14 residues. Germline trimming cut 3 bases from V and 2 bases from J; bases unmatched to any gene: 6. Germline assignment: CDR1 DFQATT and CDR2 SNEGSKA (reference sequence). The DNA for the CDR3 is TGCAGTGCTAGTGGTCAGGGGGGGAACTATGGCTACACCTTC. Residues: CSASGQGGNYGYTF.

The CDR3 loop reads CASSLGPTGGFYNEQFF. The CDR3 DNA follows: TGTGCCAGCAGTTTAGGGCCGACAGGGGGTTTTTACAATGAGCAGTTCTTC. V gene TRBV27 combines with J gene TRBJ2-1, with 9 bases lining up with TRBD1. Germline V gene sequence: CDR1 MNHEY, CDR2 SMNVEV (reference sequence). Germline trimming cut 2 bases from V and 4 bases from J; bases unmatched to any gene: 9. This CDR3 is built from 17 residues.

This chain joins TRBV19 and TRBJ2-4, with 7 bases matching TRBD1. There are 15 residues in the CDR3. The V segment lost 5 bases and the J segment 0 bases; nucleotides outside the gene matches: 4. The V gene's germline CDR1 is LNHDA and CDR2 SQIVND (reference sequence). The DNA for the CDR3 is TGTGCCAGTAGTGAAACAGGGGCAGCCAAAAACATTCAGTACTTC. Translated: CASSETGAAKNIQYF.

The V and J genes are TRBV5-4 and TRBJ1-3, with D perhaps matching TRBD1 (6 bases). CDR3 length: 16 amino acids. Germline CDR1 reads SGHNT; CDR2 reads YYREEE (reference sequence). The V gene lost 0 bases and the J gene lost 0 bases, with 10 bases spanning the gap. CDR3 residues: CASSLGGPGSGNTIYF. CDR3 sequence (DNA): TGTGCCAGCAGCTTGGGGGGGCCTGGCTCTGGAAACACCATATATTTT.

This chain's CDR3 is CASSPSGGEQFF. The CDR3, as DNA: TGTGCCAGCAGCCCCTCCGGGGGTGAGCAGTTCTTC. The rearrangement links TRBV9 to TRBJ2-1; possibly TRBD2 for D (6 bases). Germline loops: CDR1 SGDLS, CDR2 YYNGEE. V was pared by 4 bases and J by 9 bases, with 11 bases between. CDR3 length: 12 amino acids. Drawing the rest from reference TRBV9 and TRBJ2-1, the complete variable domain is DSGVTQTPKHLITATGQRVTLRCSPRSGDLSVYWYQQSLDQGLQFLIQYYNGEERAKGNILERFSAQQFPDLHSELNLSSLELGDSALYFCASSPSGGEQFFGPGTRLTVL.

The rearrangement links TRBV9 to TRBJ2-1; TRBD2 is a possible D gene (5 bases). This CDR3 spans 15 amino acids. Germline CDR1 and CDR2: SGDLS and YYNGEE. V lost 0 bases, J lost 9 bases, and 16 bases lay in between. CDR3 sequence: CASSVGPPGIGEQFF. The CDR3 region has the DNA TGTGCCAGCAGCGTAGGTCCTCCCGGGATAGGTGAGCAGTTCTTC. The full variable domain, in which reference TRBV9 and TRBJ2-1 provide the parts outside the CDR3, is DSGVTQTPKHLITATGQRVTLRCSPRSGDLSVYWYQQSLDQGLQFLIQYYNGEERAKGNILERFSAQQFPDLHSELNLSSLELGDSALYFCASSVGPPGIGEQFFGPGTRLTVL.